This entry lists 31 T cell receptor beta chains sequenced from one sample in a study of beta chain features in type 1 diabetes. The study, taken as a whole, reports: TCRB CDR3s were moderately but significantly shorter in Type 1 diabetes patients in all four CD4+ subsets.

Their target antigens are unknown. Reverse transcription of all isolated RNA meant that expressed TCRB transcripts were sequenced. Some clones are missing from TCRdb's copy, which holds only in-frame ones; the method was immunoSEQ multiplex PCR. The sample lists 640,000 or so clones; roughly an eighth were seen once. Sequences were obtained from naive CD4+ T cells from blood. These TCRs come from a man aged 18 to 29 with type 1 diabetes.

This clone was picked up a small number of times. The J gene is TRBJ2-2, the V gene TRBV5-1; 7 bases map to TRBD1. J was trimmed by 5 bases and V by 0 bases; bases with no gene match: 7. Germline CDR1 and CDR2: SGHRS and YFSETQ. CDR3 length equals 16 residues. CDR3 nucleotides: TGCGCCAGCAGCTTGGAAGGGACAGATTATACCGGGGAGCTGTTTTTT. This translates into CASSLEGTDYTGELFF.

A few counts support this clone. The CDR3 sequence is CASTLGRVLGYEQYF. DNA for the CDR3: TGTGCCAGCACCCTCGGTCGGGTACTAGGGTACGAGCAGTACTTC. V is TRBV27 and J is TRBJ2-7, with D possibly TRBD2 on 5 matching bases. From germline, CDR1 is MNHEY and CDR2 SMNVEV (reference sequence). The V end lost 7 bases, the J end lost 4 bases, and 20 bases lay between the germline ends. This CDR3 comprises 15 residues.

The CDR3 nucleotides read TGTGCCAGCAGCTCCTCCGGGACTAGCGGAAGCTCCTACAATGAGCAGTTCTTC. It specifies CASSSSGTSGSSYNEQFF. V and J are TRBV11-2 and TRBJ2-1, with 11 bases identical to TRBD2. The J segment lost 0 bases and the V segment lost 4 bases, leaving 8 bases of the junction unmatched. The CDR3 is 18 amino acids. CDR1 SGHAT and CDR2 FQNNGV come from the germline V gene.

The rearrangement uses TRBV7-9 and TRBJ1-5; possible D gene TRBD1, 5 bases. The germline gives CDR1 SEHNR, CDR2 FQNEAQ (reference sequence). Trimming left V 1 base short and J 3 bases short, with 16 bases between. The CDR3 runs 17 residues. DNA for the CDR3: TGTGCCAGCAGCTTAGGATTCCAGGGACCCTCCAATCAGCCCCAGCATTTT. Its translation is CASSLGFQGPSNQPQHF.

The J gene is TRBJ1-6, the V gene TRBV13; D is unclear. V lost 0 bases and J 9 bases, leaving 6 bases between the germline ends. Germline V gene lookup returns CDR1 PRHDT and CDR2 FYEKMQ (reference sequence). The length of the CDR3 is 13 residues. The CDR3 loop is CASSLGQISPLHF. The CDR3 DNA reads TGTGCCAGCAGCTTAGGCCAGATTTCACCCCTCCACTTT.

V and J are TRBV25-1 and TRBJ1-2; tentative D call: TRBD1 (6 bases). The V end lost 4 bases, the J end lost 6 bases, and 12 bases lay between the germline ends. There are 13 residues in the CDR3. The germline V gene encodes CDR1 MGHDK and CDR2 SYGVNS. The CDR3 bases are TGTGCCAGCAGTGGCCTACAGGGAAATGGCTACACCTTC. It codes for CASSGLQGNGYTF.

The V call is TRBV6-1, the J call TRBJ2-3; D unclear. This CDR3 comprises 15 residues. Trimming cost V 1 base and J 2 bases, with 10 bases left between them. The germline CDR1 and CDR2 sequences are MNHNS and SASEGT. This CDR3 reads CASSEDGYPTDTQYF. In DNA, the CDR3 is TGTGCCAGCAGTGAAGACGGGTACCCCACAGATACGCAGTATTTT.

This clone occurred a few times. The CDR3 here is CSVERRVDRAGEAFF. CDR3 DNA sequence: TGCAGCGTTGAACGCCGAGTGGACAGGGCTGGTGAAGCTTTCTTT. This sequence joins TRBV29-1 and TRBJ1-1; 8 bases line up with TRBD1. The V segment lost 2 bases and the J segment 7 bases; nucleotides outside the gene matches: 12. This CDR3 has 15 amino acids. Germline values: CDR1 SQVTM, CDR2 ANQGSEA. The full variable domain, with the rest looked up from reference TRBV29-1 and TRBJ1-1, is SAVISQKPSRDICQRGTSLTIQCQVDSQVTMMFWYRQQPGQSLTLIATANQGSEATYESGFVIDKFPISRPNLTFSTLTVSNMSPEDSSIYLCSVERRVDRAGEAFFGQGTRLTVV.

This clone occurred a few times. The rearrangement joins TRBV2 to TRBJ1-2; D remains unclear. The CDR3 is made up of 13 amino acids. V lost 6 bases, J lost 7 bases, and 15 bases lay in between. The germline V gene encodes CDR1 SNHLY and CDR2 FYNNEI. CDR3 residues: CASSLSSPGGYTF. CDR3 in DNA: TGTGCCAGCAGCTTAAGCTCCCCGGGTGGCTACACCTTC.

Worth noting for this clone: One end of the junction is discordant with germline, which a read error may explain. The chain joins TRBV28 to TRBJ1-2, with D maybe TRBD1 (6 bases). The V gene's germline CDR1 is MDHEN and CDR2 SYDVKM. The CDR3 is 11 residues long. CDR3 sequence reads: CASSLRGHPFF. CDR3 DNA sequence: TGTGCCAGCAGTTTACGGGGACACCCGTTCTTC.

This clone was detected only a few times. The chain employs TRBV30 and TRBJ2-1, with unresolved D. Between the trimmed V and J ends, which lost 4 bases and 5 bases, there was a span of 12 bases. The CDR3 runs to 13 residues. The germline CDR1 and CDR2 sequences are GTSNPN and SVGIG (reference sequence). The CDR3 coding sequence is TGTGCCTGGACCCCAGACGCAAACAATGAGCAGTTCTTC. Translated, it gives CAWTPDANNEQFF.

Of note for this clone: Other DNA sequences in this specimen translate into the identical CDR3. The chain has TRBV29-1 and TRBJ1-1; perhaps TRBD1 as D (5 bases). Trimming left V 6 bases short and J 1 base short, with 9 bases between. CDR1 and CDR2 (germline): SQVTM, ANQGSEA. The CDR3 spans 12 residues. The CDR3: CSVAGGNTEAFF. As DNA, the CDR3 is TGCAGCGTGGCCGGGGGGAACACTGAAGCTTTCTTT.

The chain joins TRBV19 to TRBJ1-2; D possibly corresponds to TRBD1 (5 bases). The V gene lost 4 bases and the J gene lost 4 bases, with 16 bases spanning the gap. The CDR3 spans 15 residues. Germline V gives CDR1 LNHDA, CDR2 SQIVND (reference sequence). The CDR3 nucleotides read TGTGCCAGTAGTACCCGGGACGGAATTACCTATGGCTACACCTTC. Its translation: CASSTRDGITYGYTF.

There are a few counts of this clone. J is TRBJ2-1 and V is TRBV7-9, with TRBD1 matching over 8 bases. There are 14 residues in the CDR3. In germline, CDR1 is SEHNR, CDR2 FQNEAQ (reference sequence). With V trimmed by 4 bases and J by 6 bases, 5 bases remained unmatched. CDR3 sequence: CASSSFDRGNEQFF. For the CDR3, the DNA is TGTGCCAGCAGCTCCTTTGACAGGGGCAATGAGCAGTTCTTC. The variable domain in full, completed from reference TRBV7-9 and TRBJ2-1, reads DTGVSQNPRHKITKRGQNVTFRCDPISEHNRLYWYRQTLGQGPEFLTYFQNEAQLEKSRLLSDRFSAERPKGSFSTLEIQRTEQGDSAMYLCASSSFDRGNEQFFGPGTRLTVL.

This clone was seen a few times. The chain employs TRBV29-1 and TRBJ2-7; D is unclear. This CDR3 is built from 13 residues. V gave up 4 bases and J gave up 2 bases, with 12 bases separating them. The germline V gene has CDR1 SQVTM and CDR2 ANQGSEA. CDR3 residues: CSVVVWQTYEQYF. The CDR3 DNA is TGCAGCGTTGTGGTGTGGCAGACCTACGAGCAGTACTTC.

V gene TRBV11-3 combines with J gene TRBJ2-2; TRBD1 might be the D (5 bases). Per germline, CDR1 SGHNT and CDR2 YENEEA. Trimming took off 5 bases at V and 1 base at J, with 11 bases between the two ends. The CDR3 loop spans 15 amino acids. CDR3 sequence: CASSARTQNTGELFF. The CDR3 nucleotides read TGTGCCAGCAGCGCCCGGACACAGAACACCGGGGAGCTGTTTTTT.

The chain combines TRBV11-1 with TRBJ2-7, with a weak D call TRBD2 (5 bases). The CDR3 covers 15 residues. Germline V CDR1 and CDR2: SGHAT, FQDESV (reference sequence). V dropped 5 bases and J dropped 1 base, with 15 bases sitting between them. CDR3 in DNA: TGTGCCAGCAGCGCCGCCGGCCGGACTTCCTACGAGCAGTACTTC. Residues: CASSAAGRTSYEQYF.

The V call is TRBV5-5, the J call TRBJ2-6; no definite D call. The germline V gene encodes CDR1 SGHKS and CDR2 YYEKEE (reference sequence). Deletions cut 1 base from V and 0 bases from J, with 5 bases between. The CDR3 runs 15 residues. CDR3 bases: TGTGCCAGCAGCTTGATGAGCTCTGGGGCCAACGTCCTGACTTTC. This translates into CASSLMSSGANVLTF.

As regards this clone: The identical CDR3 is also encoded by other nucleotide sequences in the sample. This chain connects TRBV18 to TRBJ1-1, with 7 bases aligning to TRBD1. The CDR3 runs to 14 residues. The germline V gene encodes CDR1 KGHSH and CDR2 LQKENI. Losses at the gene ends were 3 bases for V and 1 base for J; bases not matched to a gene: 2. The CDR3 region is CASSPAGGNTEAFF. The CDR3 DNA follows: TGTGCCAGCTCACCGGCAGGGGGGAACACTGAAGCTTTCTTT.

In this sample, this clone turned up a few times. CDR3 sequence: CASSKDRGPNTEAFF. CDR3 coding DNA: TGCGCCAGCAGCAAGGACAGGGGGCCGAACACTGAAGCTTTCTTT. The gene calls are TRBV5-1 and TRBJ1-1, with TRBD1 matching 11 bases. V trimming: 4 bases; J trimming: 1 base; junction bases outside the gene matches: 3. Germline V lookup: CDR1 SGHRS, CDR2 YFSETQ. CDR3 size: 15 residues. The whole variable domain, remainder taken from reference TRBV5-1 and TRBJ1-1, is KAGVTQTPRYLIKTRGQQVTLSCSPISGHRSVSWYQQTPGQGLQFLFEYFSETQRNKGNFPGRFSGRQFSNSRSEMNVSTLELGDSALYLCASSKDRGPNTEAFFGQGTRLTVV.

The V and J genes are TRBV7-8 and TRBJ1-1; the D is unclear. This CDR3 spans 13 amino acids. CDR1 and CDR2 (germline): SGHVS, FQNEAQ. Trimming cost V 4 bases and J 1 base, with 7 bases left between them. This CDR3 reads CASSSSTNTEAFF. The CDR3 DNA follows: TGTGCCAGCAGCTCCTCTACGAACACTGAAGCTTTCTTT.

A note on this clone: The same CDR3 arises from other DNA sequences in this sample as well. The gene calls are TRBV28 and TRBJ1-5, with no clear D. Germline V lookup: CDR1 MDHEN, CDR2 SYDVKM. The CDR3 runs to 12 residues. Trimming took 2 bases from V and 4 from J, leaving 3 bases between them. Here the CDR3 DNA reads TGTGCCAGCAGTTTAGGTAATCAGCCCCAGCATTTT. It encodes CASSLGNQPQHF.

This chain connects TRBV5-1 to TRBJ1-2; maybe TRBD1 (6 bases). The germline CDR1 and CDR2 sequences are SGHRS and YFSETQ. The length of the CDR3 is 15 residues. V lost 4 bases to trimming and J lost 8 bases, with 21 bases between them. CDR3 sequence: CASSPGPGHPVGYTF. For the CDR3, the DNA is TGCGCCAGCAGCCCCGGTCCGGGACACCCAGTCGGCTACACCTTC.

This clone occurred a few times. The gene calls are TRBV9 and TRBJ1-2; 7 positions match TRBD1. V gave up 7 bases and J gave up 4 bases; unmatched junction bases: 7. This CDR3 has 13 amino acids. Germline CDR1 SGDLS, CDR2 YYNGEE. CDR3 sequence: CASSDRAGYGYTF. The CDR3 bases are TGTGCCAGCTCCGACAGGGCGGGCTATGGCTACACCTTC.

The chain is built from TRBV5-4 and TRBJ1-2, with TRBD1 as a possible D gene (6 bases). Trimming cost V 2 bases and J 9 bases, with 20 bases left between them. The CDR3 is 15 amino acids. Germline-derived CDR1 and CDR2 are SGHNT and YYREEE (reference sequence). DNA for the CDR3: TGTGCCAGCAGCTTATTCTATCCACAGGGTGAACGCTACACCTTC. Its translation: CASSLFYPQGERYTF.

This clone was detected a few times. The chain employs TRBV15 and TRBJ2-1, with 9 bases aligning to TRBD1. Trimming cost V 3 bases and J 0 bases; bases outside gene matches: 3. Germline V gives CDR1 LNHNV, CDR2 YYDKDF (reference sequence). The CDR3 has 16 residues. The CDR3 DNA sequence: TGTGCCACCAGCAGGGGGACAGGGAGCTCCTACAATGAGCAGTTCTTC. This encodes CATSRGTGSSYNEQFF.

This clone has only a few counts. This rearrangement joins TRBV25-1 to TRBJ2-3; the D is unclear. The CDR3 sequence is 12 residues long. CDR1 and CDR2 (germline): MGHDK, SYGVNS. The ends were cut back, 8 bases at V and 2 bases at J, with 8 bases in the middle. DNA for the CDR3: TGTGCCAGCGGAGAGTACACAGATACGCAGTATTTT. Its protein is CASGEYTDTQYF.

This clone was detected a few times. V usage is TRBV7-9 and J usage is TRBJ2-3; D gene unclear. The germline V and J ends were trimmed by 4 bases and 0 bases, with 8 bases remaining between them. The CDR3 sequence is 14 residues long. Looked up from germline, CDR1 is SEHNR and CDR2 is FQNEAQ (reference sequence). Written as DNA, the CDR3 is TGTGCCAGCAGCTCGTACCCGAGCACAGATACGCAGTATTTT. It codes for CASSSYPSTDTQYF.

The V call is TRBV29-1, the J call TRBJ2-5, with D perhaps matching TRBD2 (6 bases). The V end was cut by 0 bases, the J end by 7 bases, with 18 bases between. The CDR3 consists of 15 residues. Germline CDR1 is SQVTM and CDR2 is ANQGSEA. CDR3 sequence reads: CSVEEMTGQGGTQYF. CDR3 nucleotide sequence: TGCAGCGTTGAAGAGATGACGGGGCAGGGAGGGACCCAGTACTTC.

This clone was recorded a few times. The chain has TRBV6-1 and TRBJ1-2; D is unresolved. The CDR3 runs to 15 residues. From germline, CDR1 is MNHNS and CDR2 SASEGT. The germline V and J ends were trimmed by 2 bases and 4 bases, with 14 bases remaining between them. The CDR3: CASSEYLTVAYGYTF. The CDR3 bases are TGTGCCAGCAGTGAATACCTAACGGTGGCCTATGGCTACACCTTC.

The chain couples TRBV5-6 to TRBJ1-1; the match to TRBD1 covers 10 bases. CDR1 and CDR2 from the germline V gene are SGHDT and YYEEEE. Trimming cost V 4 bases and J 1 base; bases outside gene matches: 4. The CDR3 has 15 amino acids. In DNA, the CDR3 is TGTGCCAGCAGCCCGCGGGACAGGGGGAACACTGAAGCTTTCTTT. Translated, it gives CASSPRDRGNTEAFF.